This T cell receptor (beta chain) was sequenced during a study of T-cell memory formation after mild COVID-19. Germline assignment: CDR1 SGHVS and CDR2 FQNEAQ. The V end was cut by 9 bases, the J end by 2 bases, with 19 bases between. The CDR3 has 15 amino acids. One entry per CDR3 protein results from TCRdb running MiXCR on the 5' RACE reads. The table shows roughly 240,000 distinct CDR3 sequences, with about 16% occurring only once. The rearrangement links TRBV7-8 to TRBJ2-5, with unresolved D. The sequencing sample was made of PBMCs or a T cell subset sorted from them (not recorded which). This sequence was found in a man aged 18 to 30 who had mild COVID-19 (a few samples of this study predate the infection). Cell type and time point are not known. The CDR3 is CASSTARVRQETQYF. The CDR3 DNA sequence: TGTGCCAGTAGTACGGCGAGAGTAAGGCAAGAGACCCAGTACTTC.